These 22 T cell receptor beta chains were sequenced from one sample in a study of cytomegalovirus exposure and HLA in healthy donors. Both 60 Vbeta primers and 13 Jbeta primers went into the PCR. Measured with immunoSEQ multiplex PCR; TCRdb has only the in-frame clones, and not every one. Of about 170,000 clones listed, 80% to 90% are singletons. What was sequenced was PBMCs. The source is a male donor in good health and CMV-seronegative.

The gene calls are TRBV13 and TRBJ2-6; 12 nucleotides align to TRBD2. Germline CDR1 reads PRHDT; CDR2 reads FYEKMQ (reference sequence). The CDR3 totals 18 residues. V gave up 5 bases and J gave up 0 bases; unmatched junction bases: 5. The CDR3, as DNA: TGTGCCAGCAGCCGGGGACTAGCGGGCTCCTCTGGGGCCAACGTCCTGACTTTC. Protein sequence: CASSRGLAGSSGANVLTF.

The chain employs TRBV9 and TRBJ2-7; 9 bases agree with TRBD1. After removal of 0 bases from V and 1 base from J, the junction contained 14 bases not matched to a gene. In germline, CDR1 is SGDLS, CDR2 YYNGEE. The CDR3 loop spans 19 amino acids. The CDR3 protein is CASSVGPGQGFPDSYEQYF. The CDR3 coding sequence is TGTGCCAGCAGCGTAGGGCCGGGACAGGGATTCCCTGATTCCTACGAGCAGTACTTC.

This chain connects TRBV27 to TRBJ1-5; TRBD1 is a possible D gene (6 bases). Trimming removed 6 bases at V and 1 base at J, with 13 bases between. Germline CDR1 and CDR2: MNHEY and SMNVEV (reference sequence). The CDR3 contains 15 residues. The CDR3 bases are TGTGCCAGCAGAGCAGGGGAGATGAGCAATCAGCCCCAGCATTTT. Translation gives CASRAGEMSNQPQHF.

The V call is TRBV5-4, the J call TRBJ2-7; perhaps TRBD2 as D (5 bases). The CDR3 is 14 residues long. Trimming removed 1 base from V and 0 bases from J, with 8 bases in between. From germline, CDR1 is SGHNT and CDR2 YYREEE (reference sequence). The CDR3 bases are TGTGCCAGCAGCTTGACCGGGAACTCCTACGAGCAGTACTTC. It yields the protein CASSLTGNSYEQYF. Full variable domain (missing parts from reference TRBV5-4 and TRBJ2-7): ETGVTQSPTHLIKTRGQQVTLRCSSQSGHNTVSWYQQALGQGPQFIFQYYREEENGRGNFPPRFSGLQFPNYSSELNVNALELDDSALYLCASSLTGNSYEQYFGPGTRLTVT.

For the CDR3, the DNA is TGTGCCAGTAGTATAGTAACAGAGGGAGGGGGACATCAGCCCCAGCATTTT. This encodes CASSIVTEGGGHQPQHF. V is TRBV19 and J is TRBJ1-5; possibly TRBD1 for D (6 bases). CDR1 and CDR2 from the germline V gene are LNHDA and SQIVND (reference sequence). V shed 1 base and J shed 5 bases, with 18 bases lying between them. This CDR3 region has 17 residues.

The chain carries TRBV7-9 and TRBJ2-7, with 10 bases lining up with TRBD1. J lost 0 bases, V lost 5 bases, and 7 bases had no gene match. Germline V gene sequence: CDR1 SEHNR, CDR2 FQNEAQ (reference sequence). This CDR3 contains 16 residues. The chain's CDR3 is CASSLVGQGVSYEQYF. Written as DNA, the CDR3 is TGTGCCAGCAGCCTAGTTGGACAGGGGGTCTCCTACGAGCAGTACTTC.

This chain links TRBV6-1 with TRBJ2-5; D might be TRBD2 (6 bases). V was cut by 2 bases and J by 4 bases, with 11 bases left in between. Germline V lookup: CDR1 MNHNS, CDR2 SASEGT. This CDR3 comprises 14 residues. CDR3 nucleotide sequence: TGTGCCAGCAGTGAACTTCGAGCGGGAGAGACCCAGTACTTC. Translating it yields CASSELRAGETQYF.

The V and J genes are TRBV29-1 and TRBJ2-7; D uncertain. The CDR3 is made up of 11 amino acids. V gave up 3 bases and J gave up 3 bases, with 6 bases separating them. The germline V gene has CDR1 SQVTM and CDR2 ANQGSEA. CDR3 nucleotides: TGCAGCGTTGACAACAGCTACGAGCAGTACTTC. Translated: CSVDNSYEQYF.

This chain uses TRBV7-9 with TRBJ2-1; 10 bases match TRBD2. The CDR3 runs to 15 residues. The V gene end was trimmed by 3 bases and the J gene end by 2 bases; junction bases not matched to a gene: 1. The germline V gene has CDR1 SEHNR and CDR2 FQNEAQ (reference sequence). CDR3 nucleotide sequence: TGTGCCAGCAGCTTCGGACTAGCGGCCTACAATGAGCAGTTCTTC. It translates to CASSFGLAAYNEQFF. Based on the CDR3 plus reference TRBV7-9 and TRBJ2-1, the full variable domain is DTGVSQNPRHKITKRGQNVTFRCDPISEHNRLYWYRQTLGQGPEFLTYFQNEAQLEKSRLLSDRFSAERPKGSFSTLEIQRTEQGDSAMYLCASSFGLAAYNEQFFGPGTRLTVL.

This clone was seen a handful of times. CDR3 amino acids: CASSSGVGGMNTEAFF. DNA of the CDR3: TGTGCCAGTAGTAGTGGAGTTGGCGGTATGAACACTGAAGCTTTCTTT. The V call is TRBV19, the J call TRBJ1-1; D is uncertain. Trimming took off 4 bases at V and 0 bases at J, with 15 bases between the two ends. This CDR3 is 16 amino acids long. Germline CDR1 is LNHDA and CDR2 is SQIVND (reference sequence). The full variable domain, completed using reference TRBV19 and TRBJ1-1, is DGGITQSPKYLFRKEGQNVTLSCEQNLNHDAMYWYRQDPGQGLRLIYYSQIVNDFQKGDIAEGYSVSREKKESFPLTVTSAQKNPTAFYLCASSSGVGGMNTEAFFGQGTRLTVV.

V gene TRBV7-9 combines with J gene TRBJ2-4; 11 bases agree with TRBD1. V lost 4 bases to trimming and J lost 1 base; unmatched junction nucleotides: 12. Germline V gene data show CDR1 as SEHNR and CDR2 as FQNEAQ (reference sequence). The CDR3 length is 19 residues. The CDR3 protein is CASSSNRDRGSVAKNIQYF. CDR3 sequence (DNA): TGTGCCAGCAGCTCAAACCGGGACAGGGGGAGTGTGGCCAAAAACATTCAGTACTTC.

The chain has TRBV4-3 and TRBJ2-7, with D maybe TRBD2 (5 bases). CDR1 and CDR2 (germline): LGHNA, YSLEER. Trimming left V 0 bases short and J 0 bases short, with 6 bases between. CDR3 length: 14 amino acids. DNA of the CDR3: TGCGCCAGCAGCCAAGAAGGGAGCTCCTACGAGCAGTACTTC. Amino acid sequence: CASSQEGSSYEQYF.

V and J are TRBV7-8 and TRBJ2-7; 8 bases fit TRBD2. Per germline, CDR1 SGHVS and CDR2 FQNEAQ. V was clipped by 5 bases and J by 1 base; unmatched bases: 7. CDR3 length: 15 residues. CDR3 nucleotides: TGTGCCAGCAGCCCAAAGCGGGGGTTATCCTACGAGCAGTACTTC. It translates to CASSPKRGLSYEQYF.

The rearrangement links TRBV18 to TRBJ1-1; no firm D call. Germline CDR1 reads KGHSH; CDR2 reads LQKENI. Trimming pared 1 base from V and 1 base from J, leaving 7 bases between. This CDR3 has 14 residues. The DNA of the CDR3 is TGTGCCAGCTCACCACTACAGAGGAACACTGAAGCTTTCTTT. Encoded protein: CASSPLQRNTEAFF. Full variable domain (outside the CDR3, taken from reference TRBV18 and TRBJ1-1): NAGVMQNPRHLVRRRGQEARLRCSPMKGHSHVYWYRQLPEEGLKFMVYLQKENIIDESGMPKERFSAEFPKEGPSILRIQQVVRGDSAAYFCASSPLQRNTEAFFGQGTRLTVV.

This chain uses TRBV28 with TRBJ1-1; the D gene is possibly TRBD1 (6 bases). This CDR3 has 18 amino acids. Trimming removed 1 base from V and 1 base from J, with 19 bases in between. Germline V gives CDR1 MDHEN, CDR2 SYDVKM. The DNA for the CDR3 is TGTGCCAGCAGTTTATTATATCGGACAGCATCCCCGAACACTGAAGCTTTCTTT. It is translated as CASSLLYRTASPNTEAFF.

This clone was detected only a few times. The genes are TRBV5-4 and TRBJ1-6, with D perhaps matching TRBD1 (5 bases). Trimming stripped 5 bases from V and 8 bases from J, with 11 bases between. The CDR3 runs 13 residues. CDR1 is SGHNT, CDR2 YYREEE, per germline (reference sequence). The CDR3, as DNA: TGTGCCAGCAGACCCAGGGCAGATTCACCCCTCCACTTT. This sequence encodes CASRPRADSPLHF.

This chain links TRBV2 with TRBJ2-5, with 11 positions matching TRBD2. CDR1 SNHLY and CDR2 FYNNEI come from the germline V gene. V shed 8 bases and J 3 bases; nucleotides not matched to a gene: 2. The CDR3 consists of 13 residues. The CDR3 region is CASEGLAEETQYF. CDR3 DNA sequence: TGTGCCAGCGAGGGACTAGCGGAAGAGACCCAGTACTTC.

This chain connects TRBV28 to TRBJ2-7; 9 bases fit TRBD1. From germline, CDR1 is MDHEN and CDR2 SYDVKM. Germline trimming cut 5 bases from V and 1 base from J; bases unmatched to any gene: 6. CDR3 size: 15 residues. CDR3 amino acids: CASSPDRGSSYEQYF. CDR3 bases: TGTGCCAGCAGTCCCGACAGGGGGTCGTCCTACGAGCAGTACTTC.

The chain joins TRBV4-1 to TRBJ2-1, with TRBD2 matching 9 bases. Germline values: CDR1 MGHRA, CDR2 YSYEKL. CDR3 length: 18 residues. Unmatched junction bases numbered 22, after V lost 1 base and J lost 15 bases. CDR3: CASSQAPGELAGLLGVFF. For the CDR3, the DNA is TGCGCCAGCAGCCAAGCCCCCGGGGAGCTAGCGGGGTTATTGGGGGTGTTCTTC.

The rearrangement uses TRBV6-1 and TRBJ1-2; TRBD1 aligns across 9 bases. The CDR3 loop spans 16 amino acids. V dropped 1 base and J dropped 7; count of bases not matched to a gene: 10. Germline CDR1 and CDR2: MNHNS and SASEGT. Here the CDR3 DNA reads TGTGCCAGCAGTGAAGGTCGGATGGGACAGGGAGGTGGCTACACCTTC. Amino acid sequence: CASSEGRMGQGGGYTF.

This clone was seen just once. The J gene is TRBJ2-7, the V gene TRBV7-3; 11 bases line up with TRBD2. There are 15 residues in the CDR3. Germline CDR1 and CDR2: SGHTA and FQGTGA. V lost 4 bases, J lost 4 bases, and 6 bases stayed unmatched. The CDR3 protein is CASSCRLAGNYEQYF. In DNA, the CDR3 is TGTGCCAGCAGCTGCAGACTAGCGGGAAATTACGAGCAGTACTTC.

This clone was seen more than once but under ten times. This chain links TRBV5-1 with TRBJ2-7; maybe TRBD1 (7 bases). CDR3 size: 19 residues. Germline loops: CDR1 SGHRS, CDR2 YFSETQ. V was cut by 0 bases and J by 0 bases, with 22 bases left in between. This chain's CDR3 is CASSLEAGGLRDHSYEQYF. CDR3 nucleotide sequence: TGCGCCAGCAGCTTGGAGGCAGGGGGGCTCCGGGACCACTCCTACGAGCAGTACTTC.